These 29 T cell receptor beta chains share one sample of origin, sequenced in a study of blood T cell repertoires in COVID-19. Produced via immunoSEQ multiplex PCR; TCRdb's table is partial and in-frame only. Of over 200,000 clones listed, more than 75% are singletons. Sequenced sample: peripheral blood. All receptors derive from a middle-aged woman who had recovered from COVID-19.

The gene calls are TRBV5-1 and TRBJ2-7; 15 nucleotides match TRBD2. Germline CDR1 and CDR2: SGHRS and YFSETQ. The CDR3 runs 18 residues. With 1 base clipped from V and 6 bases from J, the junction kept 11 bases outside the gene matches. The CDR3 is CASSLHSGLAGGVLEQYF. For the CDR3, the DNA is TGCGCCAGCAGCTTGCATTCCGGACTAGCGGGAGGGGTCCTCGAGCAGTACTTC. The variable domain in full, with the rest retrieved from reference TRBV5-1 and TRBJ2-7, is KAGVTQTPRYLIKTRGQQVTLSCSPISGHRSVSWYQQTPGQGLQFLFEYFSETQRNKGNFPGRFSGRQFSNSRSEMNVSTLELGDSALYLCASSLHSGLAGGVLEQYFGPGTRLTVT.

Turning to this clone: The identical CDR3 is also encoded by other nucleotide sequences in the sample. This rearrangement joins TRBV24-1 to TRBJ2-1; TRBD2 is a possible D gene (5 bases). Germline CDR1 is KGHDR and CDR2 is SFDVKD. The CDR3 extends over 16 amino acids. Trimming took off 2 bases at V and 1 base at J, with 11 bases between the two ends. CDR3 DNA sequence: TGTGCCACCAGTGATTCCGCGGGCCTATCCTACAATGAGCAGTTCTTC. This sequence encodes CATSDSAGLSYNEQFF.

This chain joins TRBV10-3 and TRBJ2-1; 9 positions match TRBD2. With V trimmed by 10 bases and J by 6 bases, 10 bases remained unmatched. CDR1 and CDR2 (germline): ENHRY, SYGVKD. The CDR3 is 14 amino acids. As DNA, the CDR3 is TGTGCCACCCAGACTAGCGGAACACCCAATGAGCAGTTCTTC. Translated: CATQTSGTPNEQFF.

The V gene is TRBV4-3, the J gene TRBJ1-2; 9 bases are a match to TRBD1. Germline V lookup: CDR1 LGHNA, CDR2 YSLEER. The trim removed 3 bases at V and 4 bases at J, leaving 9 bases unmatched. The CDR3 sequence is 16 residues long. CDR3 loop: CASSQDHRGLSYGYTF. CDR3 DNA: TGCGCCAGCAGCCAGGACCACAGGGGGCTATCCTATGGCTACACCTTC.

A single count supports this clone. The chain is built from TRBV12-5 and TRBJ1-5; D remains ambiguous. CDR1 is LGHNT and CDR2 is FRNRAP in the germline V gene. Between the trimmed V and J ends, which lost 4 bases and 6 bases, there was a span of 10 bases. This CDR3 has 13 residues. DNA for the CDR3: TGTGCTAGTGGTTCCCACGGCGGTCAGCCCCAGCATTTT. It is translated as CASGSHGGQPQHF.

As concerns this clone: At one end the junction does not follow the germline gene, possibly because of a read error. The chain links TRBV20-1 to TRBJ2-7; possibly TRBD1 for D (5 bases). CDR1 is DFQATT, CDR2 SNEGSKA, per germline (reference sequence). The CDR3 has 11 amino acids. CDR3 nucleotide sequence: TGCAGTGCTAGAGATGCGGCTCCCAGGGACTTC. This encodes CSARDAAPRDF.

The chain couples TRBV18 to TRBJ1-4, with 7 bases fitting TRBD1. The V gene end was trimmed by 3 bases and the J gene end by 0 bases; junction bases not matched to a gene: 1. The CDR3 runs 15 residues. Germline-derived CDR1 and CDR2 are KGHSH and LQKENI. CDR3 protein: CASSPRGATNEKLFF. The CDR3 bases are TGTGCCAGCTCACCCAGGGGGGCAACTAATGAAAAACTGTTTTTT.

The chain has TRBV4-1 and TRBJ1-5; TRBD1 aligns across 7 bases. Trimming cost V 5 bases and J 5 bases; bases outside gene matches: 6. Germline CDR1 and CDR2: MGHRA and YSYEKL. CDR3 length: 14 residues. The CDR3 here is CASSGDSRDQPQHF. The CDR3 DNA sequence: TGCGCCAGCAGCGGGGACAGCCGGGATCAGCCCCAGCATTTT.

The J gene is TRBJ2-1, the V gene TRBV6-2 or TRBV6-3; 9 positions agree with TRBD1. Germline values: CDR1 MNHEY, CDR2 SVGEGT. V lost 6 bases to trimming and J lost 6 bases; unmatched junction nucleotides: 12. The CDR3 is 16 residues long. As DNA, the CDR3 is TGTGCCAGCAGCCGTAGTCGGGACAGGGATTTCAATGAGCAGTTCTTC. Translating it yields CASSRSRDRDFNEQFF.

The rearrangement joins TRBV24-1 to TRBJ2-3; 8 bases agree with TRBD2. V dropped 4 bases and J dropped 4; count of bases not matched to a gene: 15. The germline V gene encodes CDR1 KGHDR and CDR2 SFDVKD. The CDR3 has 18 amino acids. As DNA, the CDR3 is TGTGCCACCAGTGAACCCGTCGGGGGGGCGAAGGTCCCAGATACGCAGTATTTT. It translates to CATSEPVGGAKVPDTQYF.

The V and J genes are TRBV27 and TRBJ1-2; weak D call: TRBD1 (6 bases). The CDR3 has 14 residues. V lost 1 base and J lost 2, with 8 bases in between. CDR1 and CDR2 (germline): MNHEY, SMNVEV (reference sequence). CDR3 region: CASSLWGPNYGYTF. The CDR3 nucleotides are TGTGCCAGCAGTTTATGGGGGCCAAACTATGGCTACACCTTC.

The rearrangement links TRBV11-3 to TRBJ1-1; weak D call: TRBD1 (5 bases). Germline V CDR1 and CDR2: SGHNT, YENEEA. The CDR3 covers 14 residues. Between the trimmed V and J ends, which lost 2 bases and 7 bases, there was a span of 14 bases. CDR3 sequence (DNA): TGTGCCAGCAGCTTATTTGGGACGGAGGGTGAAGCTTTCTTT. It encodes CASSLFGTEGEAFF.

The chain links TRBV19 to TRBJ2-7; the match to TRBD1 covers 8 bases. Trimming at V came to 10 bases and at J to 2 bases, leaving 4 bases not matched to a gene. Germline CDR1 is LNHDA and CDR2 is SQIVND (reference sequence). The CDR3 runs 12 residues. CDR3: CATGDRTYEQYV. The DNA of the CDR3 is TGTGCCACCGGGGACAGGACCTACGAGCAGTACGTC.

This sequence joins TRBV7-2 and TRBJ1-6; 8 bases line up with TRBD1. This CDR3 is 15 amino acids long. V trimming: 4 bases; J trimming: 8 bases; junction bases outside the gene matches: 7. Germline CDR1 reads SGHTA; CDR2 reads FQGNSA. The CDR3 spells CASSWSGTGDSPLHF. The CDR3 DNA sequence: TGTGCCAGCAGCTGGTCCGGGACAGGTGATTCACCCCTCCACTTT.

This rearrangement joins TRBV11-3 to TRBJ2-3, with 7 bases that match TRBD2. V was clipped by 0 bases and J by 6 bases; unmatched bases: 3. There are 14 residues in the CDR3. Per germline, CDR1 SGHNT and CDR2 YENEEA. CDR3 amino acids: CASSLDLGGDTQYF. The CDR3 bases are TGTGCCAGCAGCTTAGATCTGGGGGGGGATACGCAGTATTTT.

The genes are TRBV12-3 or TRBV12-4 and TRBJ1-5; D is ambiguous. V was shortened by 3 bases and J by 2 bases, with 5 bases between the two germline ends. The CDR3 covers 13 residues. The CDR3 sequence is CASSLIGNQPQHF. CDR3 sequence (DNA): TGTGCCAGCAGTTTGATAGGCAATCAGCCCCAGCATTTT.

The J gene is TRBJ2-7, the V gene TRBV7-2, with a tentative D call TRBD1 (6 bases). Germline CDR1 and CDR2: SGHTA and FQGNSA. Between the trimmed V and J ends, which lost 1 base and 3 bases, there was a span of 13 bases. The CDR3 length is 15 residues. CDR3 region: CASSLVPLGGYEQYF. In DNA form, the CDR3 reads TGTGCCAGCAGCTTAGTGCCCCTAGGGGGCTACGAGCAGTACTTC.

The chain has TRBV12-5 and TRBJ2-3; 8 bases align to TRBD2. The CDR3 spans 16 residues. The germline V gene has CDR1 LGHNT and CDR2 FRNRAP. The V and J ends lost 7 bases and 6 bases, in that order; junction bases with no gene match: 15. The CDR3 loop reads CASAPGLGLLGDTQYF. The CDR3 DNA reads TGTGCTAGTGCCCCGGGACTAGGTTTGTTGGGGGATACGCAGTATTTT.

This clone came up once. The J gene is TRBJ1-1, the V gene TRBV9; 7 nucleotides align to TRBD1. Germline CDR1 and CDR2: SGDLS and YYNGEE. The V gene end was trimmed by 3 bases and the J gene end by 1 base; junction bases not matched to a gene: 6. The CDR3 extends over 15 amino acids. The CDR3 DNA reads TGTGCCAGCAGCGAGGGGCCAGGGGGGAACACTGAAGCTTTCTTT. It translates to CASSEGPGGNTEAFF.

The chain couples TRBV5-1 to TRBJ1-5; D possibly corresponds to TRBD1 (6 bases). The CDR3 is made up of 15 amino acids. V was trimmed by 4 bases and J by 9 bases, leaving 20 bases between them. Per the germline V gene, CDR1 is SGHRS and CDR2 is YFSETQ. The CDR3 is CASSRGDPGVGPQHF. The CDR3 DNA sequence: TGCGCCAGCAGCCGGGGGGACCCAGGGGTGGGGCCCCAGCATTTT.

This CDR3 is CASSRGGTQYF. CDR3 in DNA: TGTGCCAGCAGCCGGGGGGGTACGCAGTATTTT. The chain combines TRBV5-4 with TRBJ2-3; 8 nucleotides match TRBD2. CDR1 and CDR2 (germline): SGHNT, YYREEE (reference sequence). The CDR3 is 11 residues long. Trimming took 4 bases from V and 8 from J; bases not matched to a gene: 0.

Worth noting for this clone: A read error may produce the germline difference seen at one junction end. The V gene is TRBV20-1, the J gene TRBJ1-2, with TRBD1 as a possible D gene (5 bases). The germline CDR1 and CDR2 sequences are DFQATT and SNEGSKA (reference sequence). CDR3 length equals 11 residues. Here the CDR3 DNA reads TGCAGTGCTGGGGCCCAACAGATCCCTTTCTTC. This sequence encodes CSAGAQQIPFF.

The rearrangement joins TRBV19 to TRBJ1-5; D ambiguous. Germline assignment: CDR1 LNHDA and CDR2 SQIVND (reference sequence). Deletions cut 7 bases from V and 2 bases from J, with 15 bases between. CDR3 length: 15 amino acids. The CDR3 DNA reads as TGTGCCAGTACCCCGAGGGTGAGGGGCAATCAGCCCCAGCATTTT. It encodes CASTPRVRGNQPQHF.

V gene TRBV9 combines with J gene TRBJ2-1; 12 nucleotides line up with TRBD2. The V gene's germline CDR1 is SGDLS and CDR2 YYNGEE. CDR3 length: 17 amino acids. The trim removed 0 bases at V and 1 base at J, leaving 2 bases unmatched. The CDR3 sequence: CASSVGLAGASYNEQFF. In nucleotides, the CDR3 is TGTGCCAGCAGCGTAGGACTAGCGGGAGCGTCCTACAATGAGCAGTTCTTC.

V is TRBV19 and J is TRBJ2-7; 7 nucleotides agree with TRBD1. Trimming removed 4 bases from V and 2 bases from J; junction bases left unmatched: 2. Germline V CDR1 and CDR2: LNHDA, SQIVND (reference sequence). This CDR3 is 13 amino acids long. The CDR3 sequence is CASSKQGTYEQYF. The DNA for the CDR3 is TGTGCCAGTAGTAAACAGGGGACCTACGAGCAGTACTTC.

Comments on this clone: Other DNA sequences in this specimen translate into the identical CDR3. The V gene is TRBV12-3 or TRBV12-4, the J gene TRBJ1-6, with D perhaps TRBD1 (5 bases). The CDR3 has 13 amino acids. Trimming removed 1 base at V and 7 bases at J, with 5 bases between. CDR3: CASSLGGNSPLHF. The DNA of the CDR3 is TGTGCCAGCAGTTTAGGGGGCAATTCACCCCTCCACTTT.

The chain uses TRBV6-6 and TRBJ1-3, with TRBD1 as a possible D gene (6 bases). The V gene's germline CDR1 is MNHNY and CDR2 SVGAGI (reference sequence). The ends were cut back, 6 bases at V and 4 bases at J, with 16 bases in the middle. This CDR3 region has 15 residues. In nucleotides, the CDR3 is TGTGCCAGCAGCCAGACCCCGGACAGCGGAAACACCATATATTTT. Amino acid sequence: CASSQTPDSGNTIYF.

J is TRBJ2-5 and V is TRBV14; 9 bases line up with TRBD1. CDR3 length equals 16 residues. The ends lost 4 bases at V and 1 base at J; junction bases unmatched: 7. Germline V gives CDR1 SGHDN, CDR2 FVKESK. The CDR3 spells CASSRPGTGPQETQYF. Here the CDR3 DNA reads TGTGCCAGCAGCCGTCCCGGGACAGGGCCCCAAGAGACCCAGTACTTC. Combining the CDR3 with reference TRBV14 and TRBJ2-5 gives the whole variable domain EAGVTQFPSHSVIEKGQTVTLRCDPISGHDNLYWYRRVMGKEIKFLLHFVKESKQDESGMPNNRFLAERTGGTYSTLKVQPAELEDSGVYFCASSRPGTGPQETQYFGPGTRLLVL.

V and J are TRBV2 and TRBJ1-3; the match to TRBD1 covers 7 bases. The CDR3 totals 16 residues. The germline V gene encodes CDR1 SNHLY and CDR2 FYNNEI. Germline trimming cut 6 bases from V and 0 bases from J; bases unmatched to any gene: 8. In nucleotides, the CDR3 is TGTGCCAGCAGCATGGGGACAGCTCGCTCTGGAAACACCATATATTTT. Protein product: CASSMGTARSGNTIYF.